This TCR beta chain was sequenced during a study of CXCR3-negative and CXCR3-positive naive CD8 T cells. Points from the study as a whole: Memory CD8+ cells showed much lower diversity, while both naive subsets displayed comparably high diversity. Cryopreservation partially decreased CXCR3 expression, and most assays used fresh PBMCs. Comparison of naive cells showed more hydrophobic TRB CDR3s in CXCR3-positive than in CXCR3-negative naive cells. With respect to TRBV-TRBJ usage, naive CXCR3-negative and CXCR3-positive cells were similar; memory differed.

This clonotype counts as medium-sized by frequency. Its antigen is unidentified. Per the germline V gene, CDR1 is ENHRY and CDR2 is SYGVKD. The CDR3 is 15 residues long. Libraries were UMI-labeled 5' RACE TRB cDNA. Reprocessing the 5' RACE reads, TCRdb reports a single entry for every CDR3 protein and omits DNA. This listing includes several thousand distinct CDR3 sequences. This TCR came from a human donor in good health. Some clones in this sample may be carry-over from other donors' samples. The chain carries TRBV10-3 and TRBJ1-1; TCRdb indicates TRBD1, and absent DNA this call remains unverified. The sample taken for sequencing was naive CXCR3+ CD8+ T cells from blood. Subset in this sample: CD45RO-CCR7+CD27+CD95- naive CD8+ T cells expressing CXCR3 (TNR3+). This CDR3 is CAISELETENTEAFF.